A single sample gave rise to the 31 T cell receptor beta chains below, sequenced in a study of T-cell reconstitution after alpha-beta-depleted transplantation in children. The TCRbeta library incorporated unique molecular identifiers. TCRdb passed the PCR reads through MiXCR, listing each CDR3 protein once. Among roughly 420,000 distinct CDR3 sequences listed, 15% to 20% were seen once. The sample in question was PBMCs, mostly from graft donor cells, obtained 360 days after TCRalphabeta/CD19-depleted stem cell transplant. The receptors stem from a boy under two years old who had a stem cell transplant for Wiskott-Aldrich syndrome, so the T cells may come from the graft donor.

V and J are TRBV4-1 and TRBJ1-6; 8 bases map to TRBD1. CDR1 is MGHRA, CDR2 YSYEKL, per germline. The V segment lost 2 bases and the J segment 0 bases; nucleotides outside the gene matches: 15. The CDR3 runs 21 residues. As DNA, the CDR3 is TGCGCCAGCAGCCAACTTGCAGCCGGGACAGGAAAGAGCTCCTATAATTCACCCCTCCACTTT. This translates into CASSQLAAGTGKSSYNSPLHF.

This clonotype was observed a few times. V is TRBV7-7 and J is TRBJ2-2; 9 bases line up with TRBD1. Germline-derived CDR1 and CDR2 are SSHAT and FNYEAQ (reference sequence). V lost 5 bases to trimming and J lost 6 bases; unmatched junction nucleotides: 16. This CDR3 is 18 amino acids long. Written as DNA, the CDR3 is TGTGCCAGCAGCCCCGCCAGGGGACAGGGAGGTCGCTCCGGGGAGCTGTTTTTT. This encodes CASSPARGQGGRSGELFF. Supplemented by reference TRBV7-7 and TRBJ2-2, the full variable domain reads GAGVSQSPRYKVTKRGQDVTLRCDPISSHATLYWYQQALGQGPEFLTYFNYEAQPDKSGLPSDRFSAERPEGSISTLTIQRTEQRDSAMYRCASSPARGQGGRSGELFFGEGSRLTVL.

The chain is built from TRBV12-3 or TRBV12-4 and TRBJ2-1, with 9 bases lining up with TRBD2. After removal of 3 bases from V and 4 bases from J, the junction contained 4 bases not matched to a gene. The CDR3 sequence is 15 residues long. CDR3: CASSFPGLAYNEQFF. The CDR3 DNA reads TGTGCCAGCAGTTTCCCGGGACTAGCTTACAATGAGCAGTTCTTC.

V is TRBV7-9 and J is TRBJ2-5, with TRBD2 matching 7 bases. This CDR3 region has 15 residues. Germline V gene data show CDR1 as SEHNR and CDR2 as FQNEAQ (reference sequence). V lost 4 bases and J lost 6; bases outside the gene matches: 11. The CDR3 reads CASSSRDYKSQTQYF. The CDR3 DNA is TGTGCCAGCAGCTCACGGGACTATAAGTCCCAGACCCAGTACTTC.

This clonotype was found a few times. This chain connects TRBV11-2 to TRBJ2-5; TRBD1 might be the D (5 bases). Trimming took off 2 bases at V and 4 bases at J, with 17 bases between the two ends. The CDR3 loop spans 16 amino acids. Per the germline V gene, CDR1 is SGHAT and CDR2 is FQNNGV. Written as DNA, the CDR3 is TGTGCCAGCAGCTTATCCCCCAGGGTGGGTGGAGAGACCCAGTACTTC. Protein product: CASSLSPRVGGETQYF.

The genes are TRBV10-2 and TRBJ2-2; the D gene is possibly TRBD2 (6 bases). Germline assignment: CDR1 WSHSY and CDR2 SAAADI. Trimming took 1 base from V and 1 from J, leaving 10 bases between them. This CDR3 is 16 amino acids long. The CDR3 region is CASSEFYGGNTGELFF. CDR3 DNA: TGCGCCAGCAGTGAGTTCTACGGGGGGAACACCGGGGAGCTGTTTTTT.

The chain employs TRBV11-1 and TRBJ2-6, with D perhaps matching TRBD2 (5 bases). The CDR3 length is 18 residues. CDR1 SGHAT and CDR2 FQDESV come from the germline V gene (reference sequence). Trimming pared 3 bases from V and 0 bases from J, leaving 15 bases between. For the CDR3, the DNA is TGTGCCAGCAGCTTTCGGGATCGTTTGGCCTCTGGGGCCAACGTCCTGACTTTC. Its protein is CASSFRDRLASGANVLTF.

This clonotype was counted between two and nine times. V and J are TRBV2 and TRBJ2-3; 16 bases fit TRBD2. The trim removed 6 bases at V and 2 bases at J, leaving 14 bases unmatched. The CDR3 consists of 20 residues. Looked up from germline, CDR1 is SNHLY and CDR2 is FYNNEI. The CDR3 sequence: CASSPGLAGGPTPYTDTQYF. In DNA, the CDR3 is TGTGCCAGCAGCCCGGGACTAGCGGGAGGGCCCACACCGTACACAGATACGCAGTATTTT.

Regarding this clonotype: The CDR3 carries no conserved terminal phenylalanine or tryptophan, so it likely arises from a read error. The chain couples TRBV20-1 to TRBJ2-5; 8 bases match TRBD1. The CDR3 is 15 residues long. Trimming cost V 0 bases and J 5 bases; bases outside gene matches: 8. The germline gives CDR1 DFQATT, CDR2 SNEGSKA (reference sequence). The CDR3 sequence: CSARDMDRARETQYS. In nucleotides, the CDR3 is TGCAGTGCTAGAGATATGGACAGGGCTAGGGAGACCCAGTACTCC.

In this sample, this clonotype turned up a few times. The CDR3 bases are TGCAGTGCTACCCACCGGGCCGCGAAGTACTTC. The encoded protein is CSATHRAAKYF. V usage is TRBV20-1 and J usage is TRBJ2-5; D is unclear. V lost 4 bases and J 12 bases, leaving 15 bases between the germline ends. Looked up from germline, CDR1 is DFQATT and CDR2 is SNEGSKA (reference sequence). The CDR3 extends over 11 amino acids.

This clonotype was found many times. The V call is TRBV7-9, the J call TRBJ2-3; possible D gene TRBD2, 5 bases. Germline CDR1 reads SEHNR; CDR2 reads FQNEAQ (reference sequence). The CDR3 loop spans 14 amino acids. Trimming stripped 2 bases from V and 5 bases from J, with 11 bases between. In nucleotides, the CDR3 is TGTGCCAGCAGCTTACCTTCCGCGGGAGATACGCAGTATTTT. This encodes CASSLPSAGDTQYF.

The J gene is TRBJ2-1, the V gene TRBV20-1; TRBD2 matches at 7 bases. The CDR3 loop spans 16 amino acids. The junction had 19 bases not matched to a gene; V was cut back by 7 bases and J by 7 bases. The V gene's germline CDR1 is DFQATT and CDR2 SNEGSKA (reference sequence). The CDR3 reads CSVRVGWREPTNEQFF. The CDR3 nucleotides read TGCAGTGTTAGGGTCGGGTGGCGGGAGCCTACAAATGAGCAGTTCTTC.

Only a few counts were recorded for this clonotype. This rearrangement joins TRBV5-1 to TRBJ2-3, with 14 bases lining up with TRBD2. This CDR3 has 15 amino acids. CDR1 and CDR2 from the germline V gene are SGHRS and YFSETQ. Trimming cost V 4 bases and J 6 bases; bases outside gene matches: 4. This chain's CDR3 is CASSGLAGGMDTQYF. CDR3 coding DNA: TGCGCCAGCAGCGGACTAGCGGGAGGAATGGATACGCAGTATTTT.

The rearrangement uses TRBV20-1 and TRBJ2-1; the D gene is possibly TRBD2 (5 bases). The CDR3 is 12 amino acids. Germline V gives CDR1 DFQATT, CDR2 SNEGSKA (reference sequence). V was cut by 3 bases and J by 5 bases, with 8 bases left in between. Written as DNA, the CDR3 is TGCAGTGCTAGCCCTAGCAACAATGAGCAGTTCTTC. Protein sequence: CSASPSNNEQFF.

The chain joins TRBV12-3 or TRBV12-4 to TRBJ1-6; D call uncertain. This CDR3 has 13 residues. V was cut by 4 bases and J by 9 bases, with 10 bases left in between. The CDR3 DNA is TGTGCCAGCAGTTATCCACCCATTTCACCCCTCCACTTT. Protein sequence: CASSYPPISPLHF.

This clonotype was seen only a few times. The gene calls are TRBV5-1 and TRBJ2-5; TRBD1 is a possible D gene (6 bases). Deletions cut 4 bases from V and 3 bases from J, with 13 bases between. From germline, CDR1 is SGHRS and CDR2 YFSETQ. This CDR3 spans 14 amino acids. CDR3 protein: CASSRTGTKETQYF. DNA for the CDR3: TGCGCCAGCAGCAGAACCGGGACAAAAGAGACCCAGTACTTC.

The CDR3 DNA is TGCGCCAGCAGCTTTGACCGGACAGGGGGACGTCATGGCTACACCTTC. Encoded protein: CASSFDRTGGRHGYTF. This chain links TRBV5-1 with TRBJ1-2; 10 bases are shared with TRBD1. Trimming at V came to 2 bases and at J to 6 bases, leaving 10 bases not matched to a gene. Per germline, CDR1 SGHRS and CDR2 YFSETQ. The CDR3 loop spans 16 amino acids.

With respect to this clonotype: An end of the junction differs from the germline gene, which may be a read error. The chain recombines TRBV20-1 with TRBJ2-2; either TRBD1 or TRBD2 may supply D (6 bases each). Per germline, CDR1 DFQATT and CDR2 SNEGSKA (reference sequence). The length of the CDR3 is 17 residues. The CDR3 is CCARAQRERGVAGELFF. CDR3 sequence (DNA): TGCTGTGCTAGAGCTCAGAGGGAGAGGGGGGTCGCCGGGGAGCTGTTTTTT.

This clonotype occurred a few times. This chain links TRBV20-1 with TRBJ1-1; D gene unclear. Trimming pared 6 bases from V and 3 bases from J, leaving 8 bases between. From germline, CDR1 is DFQATT and CDR2 SNEGSKA (reference sequence). The CDR3 is 11 residues long. CDR3 bases: TGCAGTGCCCCGTTTGACACTGAAGCTTTCTTT. Translation gives CSAPFDTEAFF.

The J gene is TRBJ2-7, the V gene TRBV6-1, with 8 positions matching TRBD1. The CDR3 is 15 amino acids. Germline assignment: CDR1 MNHNS and CDR2 SASEGT. Losses at the gene ends were 6 bases for V and 1 base for J; bases not matched to a gene: 8. The chain's CDR3 is CASRRARQGSYEQYF. The CDR3 bases are TGTGCCAGCAGACGAGCCCGACAGGGGTCCTACGAGCAGTACTTC.

This clonotype was seen a few times. The chain uses TRBV28 and TRBJ1-1, with a weak D call TRBD1 (5 bases). V was cut by 6 bases and J by 3 bases, with 14 bases left in between. CDR1 is MDHEN and CDR2 is SYDVKM in the germline V gene. CDR3 length: 14 amino acids. CDR3 bases: TGTGCCAGCAGCCCCTCGGGGGGGTACACTGAAGCTTTCTTT. Translated, it gives CASSPSGGYTEAFF.

This clonotype occurred a few times. The chain has TRBV7-8 and TRBJ2-4, with D possibly called TRBD1 or TRBD2 (5 bases each). Trimming took 9 bases from V and 0 from J, leaving 12 bases between them. Germline-derived CDR1 and CDR2 are SGHVS and FQNEAQ. This CDR3 region has 14 residues. The CDR3 DNA sequence: TGTGCCAGAAAGAGGGGATTAGCCAAAAACATTCAGTACTTC. It translates to CARKRGLAKNIQYF.

There are a few counts of this clonotype. The V gene is TRBV10-3, the J gene TRBJ2-7; 8 bases align to TRBD1. After removal of 3 bases from V and 4 bases from J, the junction contained 14 bases not matched to a gene. Per germline, CDR1 ENHRY and CDR2 SYGVKD. CDR3 length: 17 amino acids. The CDR3 nucleotides read TGTGCCATCAGTGATCGGCAGGGGGCGATACGAATTTACGAGCAGTACTTC. Translating gives CAISDRQGAIRIYEQYF.

CDR3 DNA: TGCGCCAGCTACATTTCTAGCGGAAACAATGAGCAGTTCTTC. This encodes CASYISSGNNEQFF. The V call is TRBV5-1, the J call TRBJ2-1, with 7 bases matching TRBD2. The germline CDR1 and CDR2 sequences are SGHRS and YFSETQ. The CDR3 totals 14 residues. Losses at the gene ends were 7 bases for V and 5 bases for J; bases not matched to a gene: 9.

The rearrangement links TRBV27 to TRBJ2-6; TRBD1 matches at 7 bases. This CDR3 is 16 amino acids long. Unmatched junction bases numbered 2, after V lost 0 bases and J lost 3 bases. Germline V lookup: CDR1 MNHEY, CDR2 SMNVEV (reference sequence). The CDR3 reads CASSLSTGFGANVLTF. The CDR3 bases are TGTGCCAGCAGTTTATCGACAGGGTTTGGGGCCAACGTCCTGACTTTC.

The gene calls are TRBV4-2 and TRBJ2-3, with TRBD2 matching over 9 bases. V lost 0 bases to trimming and J lost 1 base; unmatched junction nucleotides: 11. Per the germline V gene, CDR1 is LGHNA and CDR2 is YNFKEQ. CDR3 length: 19 amino acids. The CDR3 bases are TGTGCCAGCAGCCAAGATTGGGTAGCGGGAGAAGGGGGCACAGATACGCAGTATTTT. This sequence encodes CASSQDWVAGEGGTDTQYF.

This clonotype appeared a few times. For the CDR3, the DNA is TGTGCCAGCAGCCAACGGGGGGGATATCTGGGAAAACTGTTTTTT. Its translation is CASSQRGGYLGKLFF. The gene calls are TRBV11-2 and TRBJ1-4; a weak D match, TRBD1 (5 bases). The CDR3 extends over 15 amino acids. Germline CDR1 reads SGHAT; CDR2 reads FQNNGV. V lost 5 bases, J lost 10 bases, and 20 bases lay in between.

This clonotype showed up many times. The V and J genes are TRBV27 and TRBJ2-7; 12 bases match TRBD2. CDR1 is MNHEY, CDR2 SMNVEV, per germline (reference sequence). The CDR3 consists of 15 residues. V lost 5 bases to trimming and J lost 5 bases; unmatched junction nucleotides: 7. The DNA for the CDR3 is TGTGCCAGCAGTCCCCGACTAGCGGGAGTACACGAGCAGTACTTC. The encoded protein is CASSPRLAGVHEQYF.

This clonotype was found a few times. The chain employs TRBV5-1 and TRBJ2-5; possible D gene TRBD1, 5 bases. Germline CDR1 SGHRS, CDR2 YFSETQ. Trimming stripped 2 bases from V and 0 bases from J, with 11 bases between. The CDR3 spans 15 residues. CDR3 region: CASSLRQLYQETQYF. The CDR3 DNA reads TGCGCCAGCAGCTTAAGACAGTTGTACCAAGAGACCCAGTACTTC.

This clonotype was found a few times. V gene TRBV5-5 combines with J gene TRBJ2-5, with D possibly TRBD1 on 6 matching bases. Germline loops: CDR1 SGHKS, CDR2 YYEKEE (reference sequence). Trimming shortened V by 1 base and J by 5 bases, and 15 bases separated the two germline ends. The CDR3 consists of 15 residues. The chain's CDR3 is CASSLNLGRGETQYF. CDR3 bases: TGTGCCAGCAGCTTGAATCTGGGCAGGGGTGAGACCCAGTACTTC. Based on the CDR3 plus reference TRBV5-5 and TRBJ2-5, the full variable domain is DAGVTQSPTHLIKTRGQQVTLRCSPISGHKSVSWYQQVLGQGPQFIFQYYEKEERGRGNFPDRFSARQFPNYSSELNVNALLLGDSALYLCASSLNLGRGETQYFGPGTRLLVL.

This clonotype was seen many times. The V call is TRBV10-3, the J call TRBJ2-5; D uncertain. Trimming left V 3 bases short and J 3 bases short, with 2 bases between. The CDR3 covers 11 residues. The germline CDR1 and CDR2 sequences are ENHRY and SYGVKD. DNA of the CDR3: TGTGCCATCAGTGAAAAAGAGACCCAGTACTTC. Protein: CAISEKETQYF.